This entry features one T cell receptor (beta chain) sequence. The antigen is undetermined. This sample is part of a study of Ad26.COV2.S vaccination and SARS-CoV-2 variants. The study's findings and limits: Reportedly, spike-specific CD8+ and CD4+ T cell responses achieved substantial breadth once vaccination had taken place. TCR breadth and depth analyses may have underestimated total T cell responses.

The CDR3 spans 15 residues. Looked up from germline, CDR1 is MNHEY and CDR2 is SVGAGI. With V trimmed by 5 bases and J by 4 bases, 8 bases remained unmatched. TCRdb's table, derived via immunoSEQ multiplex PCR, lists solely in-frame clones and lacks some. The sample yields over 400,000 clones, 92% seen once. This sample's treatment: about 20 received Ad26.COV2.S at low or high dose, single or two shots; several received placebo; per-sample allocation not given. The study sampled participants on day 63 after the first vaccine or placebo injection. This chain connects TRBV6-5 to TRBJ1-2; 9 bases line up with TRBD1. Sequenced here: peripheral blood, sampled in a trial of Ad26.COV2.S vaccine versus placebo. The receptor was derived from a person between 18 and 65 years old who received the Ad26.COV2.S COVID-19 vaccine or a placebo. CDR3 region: CASSNGQGNPYGYTF. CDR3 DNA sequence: TGTGCCAGCAGTAACGGACAGGGGAATCCCTATGGCTACACCTTC.